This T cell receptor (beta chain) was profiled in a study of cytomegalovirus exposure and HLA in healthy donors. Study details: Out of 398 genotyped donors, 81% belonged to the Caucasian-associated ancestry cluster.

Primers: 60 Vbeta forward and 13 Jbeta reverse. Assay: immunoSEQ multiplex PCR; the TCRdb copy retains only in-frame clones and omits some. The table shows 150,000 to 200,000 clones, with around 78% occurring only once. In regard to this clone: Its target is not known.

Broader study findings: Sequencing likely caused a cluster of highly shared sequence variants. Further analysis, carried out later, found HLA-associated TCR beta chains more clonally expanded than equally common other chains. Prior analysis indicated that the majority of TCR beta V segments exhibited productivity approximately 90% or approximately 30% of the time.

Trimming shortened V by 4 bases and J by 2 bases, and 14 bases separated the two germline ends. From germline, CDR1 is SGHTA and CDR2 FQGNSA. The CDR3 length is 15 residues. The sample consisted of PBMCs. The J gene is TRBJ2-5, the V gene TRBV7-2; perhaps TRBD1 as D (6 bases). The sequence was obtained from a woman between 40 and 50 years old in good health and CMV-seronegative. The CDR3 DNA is TGTGCCAGCAGCTCCTTAGGTACAGGGCAAGAGACCCAGTACTTC. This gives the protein CASSSLGTGQETQYF.